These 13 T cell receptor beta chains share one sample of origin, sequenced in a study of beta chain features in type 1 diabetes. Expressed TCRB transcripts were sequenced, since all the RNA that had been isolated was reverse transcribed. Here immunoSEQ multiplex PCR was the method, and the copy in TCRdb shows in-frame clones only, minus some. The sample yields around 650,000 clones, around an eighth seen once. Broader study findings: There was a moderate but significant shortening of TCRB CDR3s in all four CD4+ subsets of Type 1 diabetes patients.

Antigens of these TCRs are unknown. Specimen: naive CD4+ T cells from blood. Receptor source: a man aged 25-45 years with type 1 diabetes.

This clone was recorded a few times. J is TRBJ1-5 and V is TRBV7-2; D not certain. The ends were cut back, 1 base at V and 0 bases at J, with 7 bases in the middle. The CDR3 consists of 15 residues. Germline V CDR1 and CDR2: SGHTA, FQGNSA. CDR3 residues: CASSLGGNSNQPQHF. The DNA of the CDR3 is TGTGCCAGCAGCTTAGGGGGTAATAGCAATCAGCCCCAGCATTTT.

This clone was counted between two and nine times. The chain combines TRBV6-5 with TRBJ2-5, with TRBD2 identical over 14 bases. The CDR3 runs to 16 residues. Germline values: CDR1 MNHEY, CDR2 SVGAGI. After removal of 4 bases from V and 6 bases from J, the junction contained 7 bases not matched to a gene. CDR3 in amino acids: CASSSWTSGGLKTQYF. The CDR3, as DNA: TGTGCCAGCAGTTCCTGGACTAGCGGGGGGTTAAAGACCCAGTACTTC.

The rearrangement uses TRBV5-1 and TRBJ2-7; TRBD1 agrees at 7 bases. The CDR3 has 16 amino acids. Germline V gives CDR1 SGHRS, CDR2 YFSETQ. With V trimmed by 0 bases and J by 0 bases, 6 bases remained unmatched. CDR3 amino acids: CASSLAGTASSYEQYF. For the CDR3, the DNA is TGCGCCAGCAGCTTGGCAGGGACAGCGAGCTCCTACGAGCAGTACTTC.

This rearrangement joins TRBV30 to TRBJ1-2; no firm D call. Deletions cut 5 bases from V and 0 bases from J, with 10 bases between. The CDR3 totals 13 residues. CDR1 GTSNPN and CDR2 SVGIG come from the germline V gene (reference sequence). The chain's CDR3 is CAWSRNSNYGYTF. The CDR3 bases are TGTGCCTGGTCCAGAAACTCTAACTATGGCTACACCTTC.

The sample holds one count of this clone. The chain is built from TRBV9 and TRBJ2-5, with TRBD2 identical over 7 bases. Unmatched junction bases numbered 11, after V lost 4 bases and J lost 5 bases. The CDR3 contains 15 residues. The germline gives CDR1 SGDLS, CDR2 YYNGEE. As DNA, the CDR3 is TGTGCCAGCAGCCCCGGTATCCGGGGGGAGGAGACCCAGTACTTC. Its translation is CASSPGIRGEETQYF.

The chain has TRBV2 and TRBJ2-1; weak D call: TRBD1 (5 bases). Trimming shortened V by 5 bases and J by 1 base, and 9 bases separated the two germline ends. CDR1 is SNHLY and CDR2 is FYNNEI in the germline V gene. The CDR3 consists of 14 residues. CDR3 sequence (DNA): TGTGCCAGCAGTCAAGACAGTTCCTACAATGAGCAGTTCTTC. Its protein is CASSQDSSYNEQFF.

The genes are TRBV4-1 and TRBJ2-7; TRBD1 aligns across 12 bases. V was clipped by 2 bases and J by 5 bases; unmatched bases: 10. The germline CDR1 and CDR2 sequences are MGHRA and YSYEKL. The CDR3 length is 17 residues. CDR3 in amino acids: CASSQIHSGTGGDEQYF. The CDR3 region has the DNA TGCGCCAGCAGCCAAATACATTCCGGGACAGGGGGCGACGAGCAGTACTTC.

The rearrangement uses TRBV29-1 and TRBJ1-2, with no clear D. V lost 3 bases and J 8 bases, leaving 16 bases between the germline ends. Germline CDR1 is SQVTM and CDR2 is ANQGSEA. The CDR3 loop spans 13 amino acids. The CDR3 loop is CSVESSEGRGYTF. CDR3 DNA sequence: TGCAGCGTTGAGTCAAGTGAAGGAAGAGGCTACACCTTC.

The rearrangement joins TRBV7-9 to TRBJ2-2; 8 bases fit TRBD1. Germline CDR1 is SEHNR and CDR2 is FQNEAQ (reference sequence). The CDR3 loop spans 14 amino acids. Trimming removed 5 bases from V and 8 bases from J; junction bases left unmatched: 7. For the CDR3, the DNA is TGTGCCAGCAGCGGAAGGACAGGGATTGGGGAGCTGTTTTTT. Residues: CASSGRTGIGELFF.

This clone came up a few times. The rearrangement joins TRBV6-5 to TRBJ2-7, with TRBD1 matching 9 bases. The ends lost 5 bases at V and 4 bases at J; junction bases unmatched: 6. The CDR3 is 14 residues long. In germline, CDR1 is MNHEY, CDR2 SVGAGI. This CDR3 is CASSKRDREYEQYF. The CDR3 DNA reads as TGTGCCAGCAGTAAACGGGACAGGGAGTACGAGCAGTACTTC.

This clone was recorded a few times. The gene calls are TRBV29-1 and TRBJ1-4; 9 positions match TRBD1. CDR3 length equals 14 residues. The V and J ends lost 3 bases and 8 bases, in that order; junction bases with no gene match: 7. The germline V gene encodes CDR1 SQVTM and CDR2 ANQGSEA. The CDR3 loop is CSVDLGTGREKLFF. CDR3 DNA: TGCAGCGTTGATCTCGGGACAGGGAGAGAAAAACTGTTTTTT. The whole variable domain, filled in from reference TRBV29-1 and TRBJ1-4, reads SAVISQKPSRDICQRGTSLTIQCQVDSQVTMMFWYRQQPGQSLTLIATANQGSEATYESGFVIDKFPISRPNLTFSTLTVSNMSPEDSSIYLCSVDLGTGREKLFFGSGTQLSVL.

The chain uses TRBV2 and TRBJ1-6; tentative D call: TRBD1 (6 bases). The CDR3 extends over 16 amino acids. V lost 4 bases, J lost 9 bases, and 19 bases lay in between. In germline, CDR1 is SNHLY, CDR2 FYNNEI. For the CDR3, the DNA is TGTGCCAGCAGTGTGACCGCTCAGTTAGGGGGTTCACCCCTCCACTTT. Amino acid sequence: CASSVTAQLGGSPLHF. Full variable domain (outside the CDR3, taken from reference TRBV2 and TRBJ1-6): EPEVTQTPSHQVTQMGQEVILRCVPISNHLYFYWYRQILGQKVEFLVSFYNNEISEKSEIFDDQFSVERPDGSNFTLKIRSTKLEDSAMYFCASSVTAQLGGSPLHFGNGTRLTVT.

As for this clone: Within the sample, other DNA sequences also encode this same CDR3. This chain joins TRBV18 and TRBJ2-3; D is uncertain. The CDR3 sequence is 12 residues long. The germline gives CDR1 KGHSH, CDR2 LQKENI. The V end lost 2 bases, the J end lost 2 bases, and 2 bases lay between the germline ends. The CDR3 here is CASSPYTDTQYF. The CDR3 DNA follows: TGTGCCAGCTCACCATACACAGATACGCAGTATTTT.